These T cell receptor beta chains were read from a single sample in a study of blood T cell repertoires in COVID-19. Assay used: immunoSEQ multiplex PCR; TCRdb lists only in-frame clones, some missing. Of a few hundred thousand clones in the sample, approximately 85% were seen once. Sequenced material: peripheral blood. The receptors come from a human donor in a cohort sampled during active COVID-19. Each CDR3 is given with its conserved first and last residue. A D gene is named only where the DNA matches it firmly. Clone size is shown for a subset of rows, as once, few, many or a class of expanded clone.

TRBJ1-3 NA TRBD1 TRBV30 14 CAWSPGGGGNTIYF TGTGCCTGGAGCCCGGGAGGGGGCGGAAACACCATATATTTT
TRBJ2-1 few TRBD2 TRBV10-2 14 CASGHSGGADEQFF TGCGCCAGCGGACATAGCGGGGGGGCCGATGAGCAGTTCTTC
TRBJ2-3 once TRBD1 TRBV11-2 19 CASSSAEGTGNIITDTQYF TGTGCCAGCAGCTCCGCCGAAGGGACAGGGAATATTATTACAGATACGCAGTATTTT
TRBJ1-2 NA TRBD1 TRBV3-1/TRBV3-2 16 CASSQGGQGIDYGYTF TGTGCCAGCAGCCAGGGGGGACAGGGAATCGACTATGGCTACACCTTC
TRBJ1-1 NA NA TRBV4-1 13 CASSQEEITEAFF TGCGCCAGCAGCCAAGAGGAGATCACTGAAGCTTTCTTT
TRBJ2-7 few TRBD2 TRBV11-2 13 CASSPGGSYEQYF TGTGCCAGCAGCCCCGGGGGGTCCTACGAGCAGTACTTC
TRBJ1-2 many NA TRBV6-5 16 CASSYSGIGRDYGYTF TGTGCCAGCAGTTACTCGGGGATCGGGAGGGACTATGGCTACACCTTC
TRBJ1-5 NA NA TRBV2 14 CASSGGGLGQPQHF TGTGCCAGCAGTGGGGGGGGGCTTGGTCAGCCCCAGCATTTT
TRBJ1-5 NA TRBD1 TRBV2 14 CASKDRGGKEPQHF TGTGCCAGCAAGGATCGAGGGGGCAAGGAGCCCCAGCATTTT
TRBJ2-1 NA NA TRBV11-3 13 CASSLDLGNEQFF TGTGCCAGCAGCTTAGATCTCGGCAATGAGCAGTTCTTC
TRBJ1-3 few NA TRBV30 15 CAWSAEGNSGNTIYF TGTGCCTGGAGTGCGGAGGGGAACTCTGGAAACACCATATATTTT
TRBJ1-2 NA NA TRBV19 13 CASTSTANYGYTF TGTGCCAGTACCTCGACAGCAAACTATGGCTACACCTTC
TRBJ1-3 NA NA TRBV30 15 CAWSVAELSGNTIYF TGTGCCTGGAGTGTAGCCGAGCTCTCTGGAAACACCATATATTTT
TRBJ1-6 once NA TRBV6-5 12 CASSYSRSPLHF TGTGCCAGCAGTTACTCTCGTTCACCCCTCCACTTT
TRBJ2-3 NA TRBD2 TRBV12-3/TRBV12-4 12 CASRPTSDTQYF TGTGCCAGCAGGCCTACTAGCGACACGCAGTATTTT
TRBJ2-2 NA TRBD1 TRBV24-1 16 CATSDPGTDNTGELFF TGTGCCACCAGTGATCCAGGGACAGATAACACCGGGGAGCTGTTTTTT
TRBJ2-5 NA TRBD1 TRBV18 15 CASTDRQGGSETQYF TGTGCCAGCACCGACCGACAGGGCGGCTCAGAGACCCAGTACTTC
TRBJ2-7 NA TRBD1 TRBV5-1 14 CASSPGTGVDEQYF TGCGCCAGCAGTCCCGGGACAGGGGTCGACGAGCAGTACTTC
TRBJ1-1 NA NA TRBV18 15 CASSPQGYMNTEAFF TGTGCCAGCTCACCACAGGGGTACATGAACACTGAAGCTTTCTTT
TRBJ1-4 NA NA TRBV6-5 15 CASSYIQGRDEKLFF TGTGCCAGCAGTTACATCCAGGGGAGGGATGAAAAACTGTTTTTT
TRBJ2-7 NA TRBD2 TRBV6-6 15 CASSRISGGNAEQYF TGTGCCAGCAGTCGTATTAGCGGGGGTAACGCCGAGCAGTACTTC
TRBJ2-5 NA NA TRBV5-5 12 CASSLGRETQYF TGTGCCAGCAGCTTGGGGCGGGAGACCCAGTACTTC
TRBJ1-2 NA NA TRBV5-1 13 CASSFSTGNGYTF TGCGCCAGCAGCTTCTCAACAGGGAATGGCTACACCTTC
TRBJ2-2 NA TRBD2 TRBV7-2 15 CASSPTSGGTGELFF TGTGCCAGCAGCCCTACTAGCGGGGGCACCGGGGAGCTGTTTTTT
TRBJ1-1 NA NA TRBV13 14 CASSFGARGTEAFF TGTGCCAGCAGCTTTGGTGCTCGCGGCACTGAAGCTTTCTTT
TRBJ2-5 few NA TRBV2 15 CASITQSASVETQYF TGTGCCAGCATCACTCAATCGGCTAGCGTGGAGACCCAGTACTTC
TRBJ2-1 NA NA TRBV9 15 CASSATGGGYNEQFF TGTGCCAGCAGCGCCACGGGGGGCGGATACAATGAGCAGTTCTTC
TRBJ1-3 few NA TRBV3-1/TRBV3-2 15 CASSQAHFSGNTIYF TGTGCCAGCAGCCAAGCTCACTTCTCTGGAAACACCATATATTTT
TRBJ1-5 NA NA TRBV28 15 CASTIGAGVNQPQHF TGTGCCAGCACCATAGGGGCAGGGGTCAATCAGCCCCAGCATTTT
TRBJ2-1 NA TRBD1 TRBV5-1 16 CASSSIGQGKNNEQFF TGCGCCAGCAGCTCGATCGGACAGGGGAAAAACAATGAGCAGTTCTTC
TRBJ2-3 NA NA TRBV5-4 16 CASSLMARKITDTQYF TGTGCCAGCAGCTTGATGGCCAGAAAAATCACAGATACGCAGTATTTT
TRBJ2-2 NA NA TRBV3-1/TRBV3-2 16 CASSQESLRSAGELFF TGTGCCAGCAGCCAAGAGAGCCTGAGGTCCGCCGGGGAGCTGTTTTTT
TRBJ1-6 NA TRBD1 TRBV5-4 14 CASSWTGVNSPLHF TGTGCCAGCAGCTGGACAGGGGTTAATTCACCCCTCCACTTT
TRBJ2-7 NA NA TRBV5-1 14 CASSLLTESYEQYF TGCGCCAGCAGCTTGCTGACTGAGTCCTACGAGCAGTACTTC
TRBJ1-5 NA NA TRBV6-5 13 CASRRKLGQPQHF TGTGCCAGCAGACGAAAGCTAGGTCAGCCCCAGCATTTT